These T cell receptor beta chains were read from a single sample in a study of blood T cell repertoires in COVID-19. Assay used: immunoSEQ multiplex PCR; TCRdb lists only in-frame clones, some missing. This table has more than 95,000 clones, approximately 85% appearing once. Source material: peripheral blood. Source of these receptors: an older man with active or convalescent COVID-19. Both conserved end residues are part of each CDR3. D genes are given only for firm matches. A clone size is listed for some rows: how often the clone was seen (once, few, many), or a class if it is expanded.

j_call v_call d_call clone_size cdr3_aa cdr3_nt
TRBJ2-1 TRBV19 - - CASSIGGRSYNEQFF TGTGCCAGTAGTATAGGGGGCCGCTCCTACAATGAGCAGTTCTTC
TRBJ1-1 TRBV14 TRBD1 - CASSARDRGNMNTEAFF TGTGCCAGCAGCGCGAGGGACAGGGGGAATATGAACACTGAAGCTTTCTTT
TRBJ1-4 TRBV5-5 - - CASSLSGYLNEKLFF TGTGCCAGCAGCTTATCAGGGTACCTTAATGAAAAACTGTTTTTT
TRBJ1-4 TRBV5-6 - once CASSFPGVNEKLFF TGTGCCAGCAGCTTTCCGGGGGTTAATGAAAAACTGTTTTTT
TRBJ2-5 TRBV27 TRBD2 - CASSLGTSGMGETQYF TGTGCCAGCAGTCTTGGGACTAGCGGGATGGGGGAGACCCAGTACTTC
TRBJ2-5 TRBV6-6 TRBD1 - CASSYGRQGPGVTQYF TGTGCCAGCAGTTATGGCCGACAGGGCCCAGGGGTAACCCAGTACTTC
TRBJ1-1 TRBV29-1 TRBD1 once CSARPGTGLNTEAFF TGCAGCGCCCGTCCCGGGACAGGATTGAACACTGAAGCTTTCTTT
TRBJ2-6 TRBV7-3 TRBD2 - CASSPGLAGVSGANVLTF TGTGCCAGCAGCCCGGGACTAGCGGGAGTTTCTGGGGCCAACGTCCTGACTTTC
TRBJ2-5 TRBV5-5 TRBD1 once CASSLGTGGETQYF TGTGCCAGCAGCTTGGGCACAGGGGGAGAGACCCAGTACTTC
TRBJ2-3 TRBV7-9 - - CASSLERGTDTQYF TGTGCCAGCAGCTTAGAAAGAGGCACAGATACGCAGTATTTT
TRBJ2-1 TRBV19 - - CASSPRTARKNNEQFF TGTGCCAGTAGTCCCCGGACAGCAAGAAAAAACAATGAGCAGTTCTTC
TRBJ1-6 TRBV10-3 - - CAGSGQSDSPLHF TGTGCCGGTTCCGGACAGTCAGATTCACCCCTCCACTTT
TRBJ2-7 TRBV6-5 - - CASSYARQSSYEQYF TGTGCCAGCAGTTACGCGAGACAGTCCTCCTACGAGCAGTACTTC
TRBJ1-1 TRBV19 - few CASSIWRGESNTEAFF TGTGCCAGTAGTATTTGGCGGGGGGAGTCGAACACTGAAGCTTTCTTT
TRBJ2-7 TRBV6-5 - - CASSYSLAEFSEQYF TGTGCCAGCAGTTATAGTCTAGCTGAATTTTCCGAGCAGTACTTC
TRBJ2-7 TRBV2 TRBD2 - CASLSGRAYEQYF TGTGCCAGCCTTAGCGGGAGGGCTTACGAGCAGTACTTC
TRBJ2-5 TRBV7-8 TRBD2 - CASSLTGGGTQYF TGTGCCAGCAGCCTGACCGGGGGGGGGACCCAGTACTTC